This T cell receptor beta chain was identified in a study of long-term antiretroviral therapy in people with HIV. Study-wide background: Samples from the earliest time points predate the 2015 immediate-ART recommendation by about a decade. Points from the study as a whole: Dominating the repertoire at all time points were the clones that expanded before ART.

CDR1 is GTSNPN, CDR2 SVGIG, per germline (reference sequence). V shed 1 base and J shed 7 bases, with 7 bases lying between them. There are 11 residues in the CDR3. Turning to this clone: The antigen remains undetermined.

Run at survey level, the immunoSEQ assay was version v3.0. Using immunoSEQ multiplex PCR, the repertoire was profiled, and TCRdb retains in-frame clones only, with some absent. The profile shows fewer than 55,000 clones, nearly 95% of them singletons. This TCR came from a woman aged 45-59 years with HIV. The source material was unsorted PBMCs, sampled 3.7 years after starting antiretroviral therapy. V and J are TRBV30 and TRBJ1-1; no reliable D call. The CDR3 sequence: CAWSADIEAFF. The CDR3 region has the DNA TGTGCCTGGAGTGCCGACATTGAAGCTTTCTTT.